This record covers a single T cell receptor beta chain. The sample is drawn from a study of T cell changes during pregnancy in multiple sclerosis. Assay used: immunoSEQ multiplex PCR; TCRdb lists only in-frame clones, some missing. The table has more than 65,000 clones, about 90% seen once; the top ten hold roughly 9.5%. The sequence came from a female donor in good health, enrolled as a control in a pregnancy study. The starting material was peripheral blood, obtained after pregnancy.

The CDR3, as DNA: TGTGCCAGCTCACCACTAACGGGAGGGTTCCAAGAGACCCAGTACTTC. It specifies CASSPLTGGFQETQYF. This chain links TRBV18 with TRBJ2-5; 8 bases are shared with TRBD2. The CDR3 is 16 amino acids. The junction had 5 bases not matched to a gene; V was cut back by 1 base and J by 1 base. Germline V gene lookup returns CDR1 KGHSH and CDR2 LQKENI.